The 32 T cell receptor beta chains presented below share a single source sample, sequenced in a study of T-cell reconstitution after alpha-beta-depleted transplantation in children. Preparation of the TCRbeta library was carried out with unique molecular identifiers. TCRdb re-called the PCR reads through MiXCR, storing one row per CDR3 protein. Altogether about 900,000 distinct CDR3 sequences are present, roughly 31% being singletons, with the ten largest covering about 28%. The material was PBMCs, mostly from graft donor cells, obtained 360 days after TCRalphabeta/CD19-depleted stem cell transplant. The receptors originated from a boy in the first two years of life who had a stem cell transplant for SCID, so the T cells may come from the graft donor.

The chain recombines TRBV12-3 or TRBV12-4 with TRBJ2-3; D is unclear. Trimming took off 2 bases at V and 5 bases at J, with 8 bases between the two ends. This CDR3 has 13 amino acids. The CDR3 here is CASSLSPRDTQYF. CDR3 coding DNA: TGTGCCAGCAGTTTAAGCCCGAGAGATACGCAGTATTTT.

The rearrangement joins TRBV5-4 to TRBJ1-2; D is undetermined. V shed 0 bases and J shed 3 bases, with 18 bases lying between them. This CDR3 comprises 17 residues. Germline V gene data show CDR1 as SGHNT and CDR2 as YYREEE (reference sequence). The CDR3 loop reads CASSLGSGVRRDYGYTF. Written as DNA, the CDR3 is TGTGCCAGCAGCTTGGGTTCCGGGGTGAGGAGAGACTATGGCTACACCTTC. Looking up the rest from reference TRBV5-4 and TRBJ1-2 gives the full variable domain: ETGVTQSPTHLIKTRGQQVTLRCSSQSGHNTVSWYQQALGQGPQFIFQYYREEENGRGNFPPRFSGLQFPNYSSELNVNALELDDSALYLCASSLGSGVRRDYGYTFGSGTRLTVV.

Here the CDR3 reads CASSLEIGEQYF. CDR3 nucleotides: TGTGCCAGCAGTTTAGAAATAGGCGAGCAGTACTTC. J is TRBJ2-7 and V is TRBV28, with unresolved D. The CDR3 runs to 12 residues. The ends were cut back, 2 bases at V and 6 bases at J, with 8 bases in the middle. CDR1 is MDHEN, CDR2 SYDVKM, per germline.

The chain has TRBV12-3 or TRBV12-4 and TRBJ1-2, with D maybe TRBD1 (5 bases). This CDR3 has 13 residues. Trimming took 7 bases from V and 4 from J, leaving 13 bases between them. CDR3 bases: TGTGCCAGCACCTGGAACGGGGGCTATGGCTACACCTTC. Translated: CASTWNGGYGYTF.

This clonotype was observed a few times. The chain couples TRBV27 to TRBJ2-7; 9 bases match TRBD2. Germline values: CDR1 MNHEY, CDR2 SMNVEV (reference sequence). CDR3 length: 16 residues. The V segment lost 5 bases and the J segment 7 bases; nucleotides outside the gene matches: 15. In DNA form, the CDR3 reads TGTGCCAGCAGTCAAACCCGTCTCGCGGGGGGGCGGGAGCAGTACTTC. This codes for CASSQTRLAGGREQYF.

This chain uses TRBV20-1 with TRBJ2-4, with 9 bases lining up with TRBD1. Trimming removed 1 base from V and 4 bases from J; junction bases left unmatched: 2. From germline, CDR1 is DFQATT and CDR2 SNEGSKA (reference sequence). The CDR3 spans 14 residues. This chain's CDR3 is CSARVDRGKNIQYF. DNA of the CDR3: TGCAGTGCTAGAGTGGACAGGGGAAAAAACATTCAGTACTTC.

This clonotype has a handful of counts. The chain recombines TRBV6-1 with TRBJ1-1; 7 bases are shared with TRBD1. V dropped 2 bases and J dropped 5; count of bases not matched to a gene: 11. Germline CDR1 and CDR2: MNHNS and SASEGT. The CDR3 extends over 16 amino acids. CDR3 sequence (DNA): TGTGCCAGCAGTGAATCTGCAGGGGGAATGTGGACTGAAGCTTTCTTT. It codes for CASSESAGGMWTEAFF.

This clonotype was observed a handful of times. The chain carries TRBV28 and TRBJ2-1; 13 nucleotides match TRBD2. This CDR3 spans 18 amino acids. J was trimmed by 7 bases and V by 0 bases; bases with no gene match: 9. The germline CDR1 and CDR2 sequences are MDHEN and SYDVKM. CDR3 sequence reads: CASSLWSGLAGLQNEQFF. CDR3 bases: TGTGCCAGCAGTTTATGGTCGGGACTAGCGGGGCTACAAAATGAGCAGTTCTTC.

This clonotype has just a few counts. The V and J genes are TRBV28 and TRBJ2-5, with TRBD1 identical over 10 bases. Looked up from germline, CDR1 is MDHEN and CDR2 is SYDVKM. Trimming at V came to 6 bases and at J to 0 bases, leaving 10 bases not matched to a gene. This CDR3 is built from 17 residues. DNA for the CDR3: TGTGCCAGCAGCCACCCAGGGACAGGGGAATACCAAGAGACCCAGTACTTC. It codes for CASSHPGTGEYQETQYF.

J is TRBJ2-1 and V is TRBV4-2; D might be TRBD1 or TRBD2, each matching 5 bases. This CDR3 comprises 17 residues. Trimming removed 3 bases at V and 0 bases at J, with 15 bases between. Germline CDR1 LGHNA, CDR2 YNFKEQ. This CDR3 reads CASSQGDGDHSYNEQFF. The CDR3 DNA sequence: TGTGCCAGCAGCCAGGGGGACGGCGACCACTCCTACAATGAGCAGTTCTTC.

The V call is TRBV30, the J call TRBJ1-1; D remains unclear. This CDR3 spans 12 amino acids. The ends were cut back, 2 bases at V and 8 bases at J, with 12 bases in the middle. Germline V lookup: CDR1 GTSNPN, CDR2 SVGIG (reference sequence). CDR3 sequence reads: CAWSPSGVEAFF. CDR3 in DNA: TGTGCCTGGAGTCCCAGCGGAGTCGAAGCTTTCTTT.

CDR3 sequence (DNA): TGTGCCAGCAGCCAAGAGAGCGGGAACACTGAAGCTTTCTTT. It is translated as CASSQESGNTEAFF. The chain uses TRBV3-1 and TRBJ1-1; no clear D gene. CDR3 length: 14 residues. CDR1 and CDR2 from the germline V gene are LGHDT and YNNKEL (reference sequence). Between the trimmed V and J ends, which lost 0 bases and 1 base, there was a span of 6 bases. The entire variable domain, with the rest obtained from reference TRBV3-1 and TRBJ1-1, is as follows: DTAVSQTPKYLVTQMGNDKSIKCEQNLGHDTMYWYKQDSKKFLKIMFSYNNKELIINETVPNRFSPKSPDKAHLNLHINSLELGDSAVYFCASSQESGNTEAFFGQGTRLTVV.

For the CDR3, the DNA is TGTGCCAGCAGTTACACAGGGGTTAGCAATCAGCCCCAGCATTTT. This codes for CASSYTGVSNQPQHF. The chain combines TRBV27 with TRBJ1-5; TRBD1 matches 7 bases. This CDR3 is built from 15 residues. The germline gives CDR1 MNHEY, CDR2 SMNVEV (reference sequence). V lost 4 bases and J lost 0; bases outside the gene matches: 3.

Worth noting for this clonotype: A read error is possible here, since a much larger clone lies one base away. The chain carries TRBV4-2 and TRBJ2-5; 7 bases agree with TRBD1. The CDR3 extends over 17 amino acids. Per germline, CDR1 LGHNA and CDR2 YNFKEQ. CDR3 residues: CASGQDQTGPYQETQYF. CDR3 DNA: TGTGCCAGCGGCCAAGATCAGACAGGGCCTTACCAAGAGACCCAGTACTTC.

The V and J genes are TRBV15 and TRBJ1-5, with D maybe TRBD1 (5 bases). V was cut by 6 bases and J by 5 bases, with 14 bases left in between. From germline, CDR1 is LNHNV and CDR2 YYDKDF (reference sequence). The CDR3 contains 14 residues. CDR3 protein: CATRDLGGHQPQHF. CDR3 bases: TGTGCCACCAGGGACTTGGGGGGTCATCAGCCCCAGCATTTT.

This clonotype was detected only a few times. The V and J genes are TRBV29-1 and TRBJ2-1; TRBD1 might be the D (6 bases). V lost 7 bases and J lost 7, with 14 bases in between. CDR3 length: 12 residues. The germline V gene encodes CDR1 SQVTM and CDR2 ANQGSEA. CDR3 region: CSAWGRKNEQFF. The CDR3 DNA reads TGCAGCGCTTGGGGGCGCAAGAATGAGCAGTTCTTC.

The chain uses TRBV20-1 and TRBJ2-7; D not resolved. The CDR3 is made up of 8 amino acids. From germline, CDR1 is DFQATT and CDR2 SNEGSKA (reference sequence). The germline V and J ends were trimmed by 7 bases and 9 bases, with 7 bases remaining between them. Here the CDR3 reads CSVGGQYF. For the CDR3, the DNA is TGCAGTGTTGGCGGGCAGTACTTC.

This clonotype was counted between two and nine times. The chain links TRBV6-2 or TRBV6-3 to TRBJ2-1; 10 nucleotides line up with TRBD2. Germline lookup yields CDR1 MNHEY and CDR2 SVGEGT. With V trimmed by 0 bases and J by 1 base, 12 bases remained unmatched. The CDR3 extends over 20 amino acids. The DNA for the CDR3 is TGTGCCAGCAGTTACTCGAGGCTAGCGGGGGCCACCCTGTCCTACAATGAGCAGTTCTTC. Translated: CASSYSRLAGATLSYNEQFF.

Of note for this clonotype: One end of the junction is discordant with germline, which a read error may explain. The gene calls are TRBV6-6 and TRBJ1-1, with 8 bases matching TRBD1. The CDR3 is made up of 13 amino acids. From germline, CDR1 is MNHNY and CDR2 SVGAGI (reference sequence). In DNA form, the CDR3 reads TGTGCCAGCACTTACAGGGGGGGAACTGAAGCTTTCTTT. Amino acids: CASTYRGGTEAFF.

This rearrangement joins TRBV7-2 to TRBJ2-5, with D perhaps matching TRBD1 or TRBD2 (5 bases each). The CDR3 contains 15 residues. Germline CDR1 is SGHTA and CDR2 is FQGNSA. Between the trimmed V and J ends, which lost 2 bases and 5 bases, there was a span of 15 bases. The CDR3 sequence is CASSLWGPTGETQYF. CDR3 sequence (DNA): TGTGCCAGCAGCTTATGGGGCCCCACGGGGGAGACCCAGTACTTC.

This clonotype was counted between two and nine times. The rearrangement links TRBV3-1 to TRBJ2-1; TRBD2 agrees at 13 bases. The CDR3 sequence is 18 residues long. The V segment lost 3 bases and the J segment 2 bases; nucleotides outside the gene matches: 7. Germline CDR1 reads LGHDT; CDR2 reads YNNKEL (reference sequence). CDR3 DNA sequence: TGTGCCAGCAGCCAGGGGACTAGCGGGGTGGGGGCCTACAATGAGCAGTTCTTC. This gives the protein CASSQGTSGVGAYNEQFF.

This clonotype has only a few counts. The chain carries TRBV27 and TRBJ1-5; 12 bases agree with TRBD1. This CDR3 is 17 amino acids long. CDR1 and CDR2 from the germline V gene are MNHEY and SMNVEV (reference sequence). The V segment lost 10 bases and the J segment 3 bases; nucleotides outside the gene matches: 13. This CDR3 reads CATRGGTGGVYNQPQHF. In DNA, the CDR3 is TGTGCCACCAGGGGTGGGACAGGGGGCGTCTACAATCAGCCCCAGCATTTT.

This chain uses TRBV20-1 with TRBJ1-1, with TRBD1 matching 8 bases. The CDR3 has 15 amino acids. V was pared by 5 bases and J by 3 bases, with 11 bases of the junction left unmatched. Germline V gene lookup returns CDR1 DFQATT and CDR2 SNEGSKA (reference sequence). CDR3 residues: CSAGVWQGAYTEAFF. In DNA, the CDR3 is TGCAGTGCTGGAGTTTGGCAGGGGGCTTACACTGAAGCTTTCTTT.

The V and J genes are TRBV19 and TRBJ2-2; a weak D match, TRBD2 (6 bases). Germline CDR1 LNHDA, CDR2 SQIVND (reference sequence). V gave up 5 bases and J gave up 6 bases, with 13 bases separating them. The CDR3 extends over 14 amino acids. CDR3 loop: CASSSRGTAGELFF. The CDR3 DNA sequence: TGTGCCAGTAGTTCTCGGGGGACCGCCGGGGAGCTGTTTTTT.

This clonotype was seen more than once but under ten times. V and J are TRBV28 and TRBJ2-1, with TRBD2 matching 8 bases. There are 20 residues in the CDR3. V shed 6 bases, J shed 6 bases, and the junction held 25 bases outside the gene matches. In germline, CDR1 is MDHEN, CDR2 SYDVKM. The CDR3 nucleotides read TGTGCCAGCAGCCGAGGGGCCAACTCCGACTCCAAGCGGGGGCCCAATGAGCAGTTCTTC. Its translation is CASSRGANSDSKRGPNEQFF.

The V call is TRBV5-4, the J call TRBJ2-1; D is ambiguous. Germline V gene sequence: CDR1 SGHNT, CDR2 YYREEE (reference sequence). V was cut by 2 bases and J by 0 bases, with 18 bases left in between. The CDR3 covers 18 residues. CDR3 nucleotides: TGTGCCAGCAGCTTCGAGCCCCACCGGACGGTCTCCTACAATGAGCAGTTCTTC. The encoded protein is CASSFEPHRTVSYNEQFF.

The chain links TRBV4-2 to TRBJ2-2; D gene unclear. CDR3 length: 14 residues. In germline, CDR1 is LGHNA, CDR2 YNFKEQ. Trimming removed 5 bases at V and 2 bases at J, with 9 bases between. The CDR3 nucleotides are TGTGCCAGCAGCGGAAACAGTAACACCGGGGAGCTGTTTTTT. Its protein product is CASSGNSNTGELFF.

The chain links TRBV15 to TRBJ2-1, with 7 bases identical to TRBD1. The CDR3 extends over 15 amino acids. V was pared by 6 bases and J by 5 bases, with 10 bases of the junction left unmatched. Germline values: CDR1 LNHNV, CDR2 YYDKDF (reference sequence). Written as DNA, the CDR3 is TGTGCCACCAGAAGACAGGGTCGGGCCCACAATGAGCAGTTCTTC. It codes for CATRRQGRAHNEQFF.

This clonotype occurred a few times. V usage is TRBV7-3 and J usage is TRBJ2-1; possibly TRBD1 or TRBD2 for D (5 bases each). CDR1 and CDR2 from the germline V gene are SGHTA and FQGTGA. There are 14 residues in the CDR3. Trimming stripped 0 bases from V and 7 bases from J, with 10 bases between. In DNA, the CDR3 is TGTGCCAGCAGCTTAACGGGACCGCCGAATGAGCAGTTCTTC. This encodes CASSLTGPPNEQFF.

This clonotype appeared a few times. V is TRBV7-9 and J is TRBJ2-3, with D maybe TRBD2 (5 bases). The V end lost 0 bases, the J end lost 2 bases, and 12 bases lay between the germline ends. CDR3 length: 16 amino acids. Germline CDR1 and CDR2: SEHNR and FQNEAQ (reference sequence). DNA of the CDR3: TGTGCCAGCAGCTTAGCGCGGGCAGGATTCACAGATACGCAGTATTTT. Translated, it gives CASSLARAGFTDTQYF.

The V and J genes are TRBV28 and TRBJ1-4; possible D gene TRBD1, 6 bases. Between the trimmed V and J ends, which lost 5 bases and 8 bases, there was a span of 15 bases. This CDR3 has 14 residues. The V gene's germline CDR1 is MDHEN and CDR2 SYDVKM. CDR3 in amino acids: CASSMDSFREKLFF. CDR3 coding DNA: TGTGCCAGCAGTATGGACAGCTTTAGGGAAAAACTGTTTTTT.

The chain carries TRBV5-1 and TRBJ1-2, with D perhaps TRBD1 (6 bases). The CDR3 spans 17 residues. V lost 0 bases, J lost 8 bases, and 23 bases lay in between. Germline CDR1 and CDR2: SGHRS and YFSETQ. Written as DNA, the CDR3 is TGCGCCAGCAGCTTGGCTACGGGGGCGCGTCGACTAGAGGGCTACACCTTC. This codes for CASSLATGARRLEGYTF.